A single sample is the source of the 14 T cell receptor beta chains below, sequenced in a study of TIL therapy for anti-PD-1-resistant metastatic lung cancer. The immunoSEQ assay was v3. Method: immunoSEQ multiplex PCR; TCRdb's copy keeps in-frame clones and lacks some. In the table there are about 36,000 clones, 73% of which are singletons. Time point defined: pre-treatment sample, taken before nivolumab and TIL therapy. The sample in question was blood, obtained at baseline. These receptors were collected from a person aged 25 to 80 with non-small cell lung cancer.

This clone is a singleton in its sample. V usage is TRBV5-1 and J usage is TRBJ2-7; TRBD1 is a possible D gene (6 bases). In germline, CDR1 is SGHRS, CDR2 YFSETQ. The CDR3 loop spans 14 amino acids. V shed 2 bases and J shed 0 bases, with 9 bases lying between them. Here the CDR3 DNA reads TGCGCCAGCAGCTTACAGGGAAGCTCCTACGAGCAGTACTTC. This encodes CASSLQGSSYEQYF.

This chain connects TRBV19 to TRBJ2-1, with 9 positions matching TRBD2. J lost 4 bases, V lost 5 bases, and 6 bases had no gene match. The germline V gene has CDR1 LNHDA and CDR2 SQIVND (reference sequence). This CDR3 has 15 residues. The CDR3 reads CASSVSSGNYNEQFF. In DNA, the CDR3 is TGTGCCAGTAGTGTCTCTAGCGGGAATTACAATGAGCAGTTCTTC.

The CDR3 bases are TGCGCCAGCAGCCAACAGACAGGGGGCTTCACTGAAGCTTTCTTT. Translating gives CASSQQTGGFTEAFF. The V call is TRBV4-3, the J call TRBJ1-1, with 10 positions matching TRBD1. Germline-derived CDR1 and CDR2 are LGHNA and YSLEER. Trimming removed 2 bases from V and 4 bases from J; junction bases left unmatched: 4. This CDR3 spans 15 amino acids.

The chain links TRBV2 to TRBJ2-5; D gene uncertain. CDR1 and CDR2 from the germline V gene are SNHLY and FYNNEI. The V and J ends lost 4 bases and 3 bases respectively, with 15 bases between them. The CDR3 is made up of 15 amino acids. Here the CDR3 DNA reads TGTGCCAGCAGTGGAGGAAGGGCACAGAAAGAGACCCAGTACTTC. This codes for CASSGGRAQKETQYF.

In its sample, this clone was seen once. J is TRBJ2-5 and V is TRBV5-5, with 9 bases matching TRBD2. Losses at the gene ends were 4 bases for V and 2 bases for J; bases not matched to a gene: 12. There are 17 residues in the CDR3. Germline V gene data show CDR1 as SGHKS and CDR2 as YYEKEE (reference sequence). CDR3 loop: CASSLTTSGYSQETQYF. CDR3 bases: TGTGCCAGCAGCCTAACAACTAGCGGGTATTCACAAGAGACCCAGTACTTC.

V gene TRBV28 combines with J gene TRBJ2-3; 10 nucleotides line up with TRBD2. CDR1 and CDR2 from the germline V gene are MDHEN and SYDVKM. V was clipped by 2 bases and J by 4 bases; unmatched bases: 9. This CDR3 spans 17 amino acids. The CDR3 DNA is TGTGCCAGCAGTTTAGGCAGGGGGCTAGCGGGAGCAGATACGCAGTATTTT. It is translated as CASSLGRGLAGADTQYF.

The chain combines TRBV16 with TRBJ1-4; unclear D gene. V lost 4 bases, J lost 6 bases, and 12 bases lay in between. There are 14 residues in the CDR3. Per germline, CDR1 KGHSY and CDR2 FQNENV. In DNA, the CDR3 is TGTGCCAGCAGCCTTACAACAAGTTATGAAAAACTGTTTTTT. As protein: CASSLTTSYEKLFF.

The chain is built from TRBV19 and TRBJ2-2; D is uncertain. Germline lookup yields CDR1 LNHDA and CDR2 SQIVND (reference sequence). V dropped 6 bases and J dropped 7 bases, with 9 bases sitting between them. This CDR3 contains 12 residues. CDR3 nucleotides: TGTGCCAGTAGCAAGGGTGGCGGGGAGCTGTTTTTT. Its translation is CASSKGGGELFF.

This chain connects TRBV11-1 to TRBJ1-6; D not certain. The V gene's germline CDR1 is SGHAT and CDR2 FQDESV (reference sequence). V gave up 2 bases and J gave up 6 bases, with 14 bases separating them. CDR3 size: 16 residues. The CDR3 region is CASSLKPDPGNSPLHF. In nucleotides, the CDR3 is TGTGCCAGCAGCTTAAAGCCTGACCCCGGTAATTCACCCCTCCACTTT.

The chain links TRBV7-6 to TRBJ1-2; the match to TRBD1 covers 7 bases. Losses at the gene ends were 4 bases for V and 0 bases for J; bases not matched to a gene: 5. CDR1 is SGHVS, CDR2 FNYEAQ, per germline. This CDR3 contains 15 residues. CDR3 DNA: TGTGCCAGCAGCTCCCGGGACAGCCCTAACTATGGCTACACCTTC. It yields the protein CASSSRDSPNYGYTF.

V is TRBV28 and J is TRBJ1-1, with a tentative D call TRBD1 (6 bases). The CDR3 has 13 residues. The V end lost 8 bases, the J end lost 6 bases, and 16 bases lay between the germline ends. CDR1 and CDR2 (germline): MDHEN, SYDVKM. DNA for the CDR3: TGTGCCAGCTTCCCAGGGGAGAAGGCTGAAGCTTTCTTT. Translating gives CASFPGEKAEAFF.

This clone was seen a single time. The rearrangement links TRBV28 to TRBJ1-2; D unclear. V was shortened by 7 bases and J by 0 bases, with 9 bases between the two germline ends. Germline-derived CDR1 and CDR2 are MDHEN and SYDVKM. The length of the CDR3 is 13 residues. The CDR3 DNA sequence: TGTGCCAGCACCCCGACGGCTAACTATGGCTACACCTTC. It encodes CASTPTANYGYTF.

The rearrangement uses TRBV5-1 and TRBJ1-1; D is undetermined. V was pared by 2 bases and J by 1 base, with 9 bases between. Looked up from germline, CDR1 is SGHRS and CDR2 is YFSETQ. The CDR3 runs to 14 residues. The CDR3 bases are TGCGCCAGCAGCTTCGGACTATCGAACACTGAAGCTTTCTTT. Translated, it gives CASSFGLSNTEAFF. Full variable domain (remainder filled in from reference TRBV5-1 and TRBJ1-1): KAGVTQTPRYLIKTRGQQVTLSCSPISGHRSVSWYQQTPGQGLQFLFEYFSETQRNKGNFPGRFSGRQFSNSRSEMNVSTLELGDSALYLCASSFGLSNTEAFFGQGTRLTVV.

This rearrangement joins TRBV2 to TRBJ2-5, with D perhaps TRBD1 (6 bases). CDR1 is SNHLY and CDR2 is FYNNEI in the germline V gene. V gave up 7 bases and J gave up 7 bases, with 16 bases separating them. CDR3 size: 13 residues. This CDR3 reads CASNIGGDGTQYF. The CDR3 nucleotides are TGTGCCAGCAATATAGGGGGAGATGGGACCCAGTACTTC. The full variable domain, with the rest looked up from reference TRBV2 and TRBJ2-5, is EPEVTQTPSHQVTQMGQEVILRCVPISNHLYFYWYRQILGQKVEFLVSFYNNEISEKSEIFDDQFSVERPDGSNFTLKIRSTKLEDSAMYFCASNIGGDGTQYFGPGTRLLVL.